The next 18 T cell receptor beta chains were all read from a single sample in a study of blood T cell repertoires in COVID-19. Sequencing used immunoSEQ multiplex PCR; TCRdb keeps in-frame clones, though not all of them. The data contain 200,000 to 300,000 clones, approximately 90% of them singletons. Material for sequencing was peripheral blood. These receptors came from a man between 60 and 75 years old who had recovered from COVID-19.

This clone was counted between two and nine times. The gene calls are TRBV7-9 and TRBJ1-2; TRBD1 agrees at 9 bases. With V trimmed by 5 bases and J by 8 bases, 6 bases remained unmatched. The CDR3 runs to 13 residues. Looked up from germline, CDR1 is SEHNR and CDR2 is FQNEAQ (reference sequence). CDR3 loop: CASSRDRDRGYTF. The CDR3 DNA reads TGTGCCAGCAGCCGGGACAGGGATCGGGGCTACACCTTC.

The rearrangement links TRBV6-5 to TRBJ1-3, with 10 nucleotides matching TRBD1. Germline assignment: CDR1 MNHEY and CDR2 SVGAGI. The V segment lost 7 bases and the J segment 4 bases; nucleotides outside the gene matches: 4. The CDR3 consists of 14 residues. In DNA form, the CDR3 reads TGTGCCAGCATTAGGACAGGGGGAGGAAACACCATATATTTT. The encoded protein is CASIRTGGGNTIYF.

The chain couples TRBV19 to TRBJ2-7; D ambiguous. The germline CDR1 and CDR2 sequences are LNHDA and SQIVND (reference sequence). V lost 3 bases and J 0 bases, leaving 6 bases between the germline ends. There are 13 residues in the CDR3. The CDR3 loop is CASSISVSYEQYF. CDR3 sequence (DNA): TGTGCCAGTAGTATTTCCGTCTCCTACGAGCAGTACTTC.

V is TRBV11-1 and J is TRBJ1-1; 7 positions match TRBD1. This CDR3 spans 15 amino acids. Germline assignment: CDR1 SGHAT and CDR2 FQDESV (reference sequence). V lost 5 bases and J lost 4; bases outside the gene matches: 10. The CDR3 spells CASSLSIPGGTEAFF. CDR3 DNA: TGTGCCAGCAGCCTATCCATCCCAGGGGGCACTGAAGCTTTCTTT. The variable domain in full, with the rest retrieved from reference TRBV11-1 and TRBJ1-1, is EAEVAQSPRYKITEKSQAVAFWCDPISGHATLYWYRQILGQGPELLVQFQDESVVDDSQLPKDRFSAERLKGVDSTLKIQPAELGDSAMYLCASSLSIPGGTEAFFGQGTRLTVV.

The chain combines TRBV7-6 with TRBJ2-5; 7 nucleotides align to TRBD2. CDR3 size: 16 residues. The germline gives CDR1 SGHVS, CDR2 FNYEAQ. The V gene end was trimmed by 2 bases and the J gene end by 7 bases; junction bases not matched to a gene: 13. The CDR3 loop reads CASSLIKGRVPGTQYF. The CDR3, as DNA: TGTGCCAGCAGCTTAATCAAGGGGAGGGTGCCGGGGACCCAGTACTTC.

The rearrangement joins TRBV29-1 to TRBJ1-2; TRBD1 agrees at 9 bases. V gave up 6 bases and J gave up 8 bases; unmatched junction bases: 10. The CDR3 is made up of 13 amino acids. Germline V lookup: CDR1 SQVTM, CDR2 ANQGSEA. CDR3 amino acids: CSVGGTGRRGYTF. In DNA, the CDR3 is TGCAGCGTGGGGGGGACAGGGCGAAGGGGCTACACCTTC.

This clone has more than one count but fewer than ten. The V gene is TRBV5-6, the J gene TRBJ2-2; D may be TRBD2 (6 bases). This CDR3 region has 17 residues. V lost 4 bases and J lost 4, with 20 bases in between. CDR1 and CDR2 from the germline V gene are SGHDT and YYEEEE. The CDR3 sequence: CASSNAPGLGTTGELFF. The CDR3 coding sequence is TGTGCCAGCAGCAACGCCCCGGGACTGGGTACCACCGGGGAGCTGTTTTTT.

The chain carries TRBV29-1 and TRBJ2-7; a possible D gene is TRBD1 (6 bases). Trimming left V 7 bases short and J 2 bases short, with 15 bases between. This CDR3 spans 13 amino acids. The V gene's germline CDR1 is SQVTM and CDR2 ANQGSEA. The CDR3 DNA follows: TGCAGCGCCCGGAAGACAGGAACCTACGAGCAGTACTTC. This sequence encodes CSARKTGTYEQYF.

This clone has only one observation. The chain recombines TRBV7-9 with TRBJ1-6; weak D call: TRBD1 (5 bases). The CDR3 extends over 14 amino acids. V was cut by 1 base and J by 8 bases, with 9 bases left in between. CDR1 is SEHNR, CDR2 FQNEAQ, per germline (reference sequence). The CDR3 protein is CASSLGWGDSPLHF. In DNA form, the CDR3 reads TGTGCCAGCAGCTTAGGGTGGGGCGATTCACCCCTCCACTTT.

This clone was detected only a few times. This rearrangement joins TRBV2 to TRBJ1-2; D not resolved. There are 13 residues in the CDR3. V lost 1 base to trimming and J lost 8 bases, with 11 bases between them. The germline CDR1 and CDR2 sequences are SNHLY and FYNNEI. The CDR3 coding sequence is TGTGCCAGCAGTGAAGGGAGGTACCAAGGCTACACCTTC. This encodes CASSEGRYQGYTF.

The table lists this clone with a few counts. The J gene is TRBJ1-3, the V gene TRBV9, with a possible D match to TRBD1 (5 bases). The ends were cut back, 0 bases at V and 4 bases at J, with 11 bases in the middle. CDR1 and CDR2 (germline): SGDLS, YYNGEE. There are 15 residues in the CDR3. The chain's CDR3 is CASSVEPGRGNTIYF. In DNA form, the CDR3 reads TGTGCCAGCAGCGTAGAGCCAGGGCGAGGAAACACCATATATTTT.

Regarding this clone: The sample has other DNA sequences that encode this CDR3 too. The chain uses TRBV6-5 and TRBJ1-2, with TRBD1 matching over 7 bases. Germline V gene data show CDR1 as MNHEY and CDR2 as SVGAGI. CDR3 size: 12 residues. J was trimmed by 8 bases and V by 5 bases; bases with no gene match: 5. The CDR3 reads CASSLQGNGYTF. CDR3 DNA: TGTGCCAGCAGTCTACAGGGGAACGGCTACACCTTC.

The CDR3 here is CASAKRQGANTGELFF. The DNA of the CDR3 is TGTGCCAGCGCCAAAAGACAGGGGGCTAACACCGGGGAGCTGTTTTTT. This chain joins TRBV6-4 and TRBJ2-2; 10 bases align to TRBD1. The CDR3 has 16 amino acids. CDR1 and CDR2 (germline): MRHNA, SNTAGT. Germline trimming cut 8 bases from V and 2 bases from J; bases unmatched to any gene: 8.

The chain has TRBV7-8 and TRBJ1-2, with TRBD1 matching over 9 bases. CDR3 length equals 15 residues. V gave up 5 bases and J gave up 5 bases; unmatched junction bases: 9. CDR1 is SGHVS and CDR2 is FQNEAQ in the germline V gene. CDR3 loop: CASSATGQGFYGYTF. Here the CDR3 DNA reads TGTGCCAGCAGCGCGACGGGACAGGGATTTTATGGCTACACCTTC.

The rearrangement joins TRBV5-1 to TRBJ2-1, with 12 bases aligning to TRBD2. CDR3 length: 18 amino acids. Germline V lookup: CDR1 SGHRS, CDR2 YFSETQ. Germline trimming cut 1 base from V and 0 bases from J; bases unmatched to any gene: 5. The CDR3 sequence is CASSLPTSGGRSYNEQFF. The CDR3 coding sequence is TGCGCCAGCAGCTTGCCGACTAGCGGGGGACGCTCCTACAATGAGCAGTTCTTC.

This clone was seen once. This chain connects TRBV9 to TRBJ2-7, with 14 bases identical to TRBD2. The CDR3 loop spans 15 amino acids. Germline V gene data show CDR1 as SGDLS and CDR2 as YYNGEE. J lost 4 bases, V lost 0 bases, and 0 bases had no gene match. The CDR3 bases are TGTGCCAGCAGCGTAGGGACTAGCGGGGGGTACGAGCAGTACTTC. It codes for CASSVGTSGGYEQYF.

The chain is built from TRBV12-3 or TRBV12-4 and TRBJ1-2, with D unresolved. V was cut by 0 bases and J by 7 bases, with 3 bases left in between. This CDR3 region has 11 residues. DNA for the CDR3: TGTGCCAGCAGTTTAGCCGGTGGCTACACCTTC. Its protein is CASSLAGGYTF.

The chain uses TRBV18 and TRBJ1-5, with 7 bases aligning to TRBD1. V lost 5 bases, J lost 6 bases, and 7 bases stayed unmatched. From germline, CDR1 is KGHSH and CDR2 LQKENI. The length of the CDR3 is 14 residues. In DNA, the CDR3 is TGTGCCAGCTCAGAGGGGGCTGGAAGTCAGCCCCAGCATTTT. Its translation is CASSEGAGSQPQHF.